The 16 T cell receptor beta chains presented below share a single source sample, sequenced in a study of CD8 T cells in ankylosing spondylitis. TCRdb passed the 5' RACE reads through MiXCR, listing each CDR3 protein once. Of roughly 230,000 distinct CDR3 sequences listed, under 12% were seen once; the top ten hold 2.6%. The sequencing sample was made of blood, either unsorted or a sorted T cell fraction (not recorded which). Receptors originate from a male donor with ankylosing spondylitis or in good health (not recorded which).

Ten or more counts support this clonotype. The chain couples TRBV5-6 to TRBJ1-5; D gene uncertain. CDR1 SGHDT and CDR2 YYEEEE come from the germline V gene. This CDR3 is built from 13 residues. V dropped 0 bases and J dropped 4 bases, with 5 bases sitting between them. The CDR3 protein is CASSLGVNQPQHF. The CDR3 DNA is TGTGCCAGCAGCTTGGGCGTGAATCAGCCCCAGCATTTT.

This clonotype was detected ten times or more. The genes are TRBV20-1 and TRBJ1-2, with a possible D match to TRBD1 (5 bases). Germline CDR1 is DFQATT and CDR2 is SNEGSKA (reference sequence). This CDR3 spans 13 amino acids. The V gene lost 4 bases and the J gene lost 4 bases, with 13 bases spanning the gap. CDR3 amino acids: CSAMDYGGYGYTF. In DNA, the CDR3 is TGCAGTGCTATGGACTACGGGGGCTATGGCTACACCTTC.

In its sample, this clonotype ranks as medium-sized (0.01 to 0.1%). The J gene is TRBJ2-3, the V gene TRBV7-9; D gene uncertain. The V gene's germline CDR1 is SEHNR and CDR2 FQNEAQ (reference sequence). Trimming stripped 5 bases from V and 3 bases from J, with 9 bases between. The CDR3 spans 13 residues. Here the CDR3 DNA reads TGTGCCAGCAGCGCCTTAACTACAGATACGCAGTATTTT. Translated: CASSALTTDTQYF.

This clonotype was detected ten times or more. The V gene is TRBV5-1, the J gene TRBJ2-1; D possibly corresponds to TRBD1 (5 bases). With 1 base removed from V and 10 bases from J, the gap between germline ends came to 18 bases. CDR3 length: 15 residues. Germline CDR1 SGHRS, CDR2 YFSETQ. CDR3 DNA sequence: TGCGCCAGCAGCTTGATAAGCAAGGGGCGGACGGAGCAGTTCTTC. Translating gives CASSLISKGRTEQFF.

This clonotype was detected ten times or more. This chain connects TRBV5-1 to TRBJ2-7, with 12 positions matching TRBD2. Looked up from germline, CDR1 is SGHRS and CDR2 is YFSETQ. The length of the CDR3 is 15 residues. The trim removed 3 bases at V and 3 bases at J, leaving 4 bases unmatched. As DNA, the CDR3 is TGCGCCAGCAGCTCCGGGACTAGCGGGTACTACGAGCAGTACTTC. Amino acids: CASSSGTSGYYEQYF.

This clonotype showed up many times. The chain carries TRBV2 and TRBJ2-3, with D perhaps matching TRBD2 (5 bases). Germline V gene lookup returns CDR1 SNHLY and CDR2 FYNNEI. The length of the CDR3 is 14 residues. Trimming removed 7 bases from V and 2 bases from J, with 13 bases in between. The DNA for the CDR3 is TGTGCCAGCACGTGGACTCTATCCACAGATACGCAGTATTTT. This translates into CASTWTLSTDTQYF.

This clonotype showed up many times. The rearrangement uses TRBV7-2 and TRBJ2-1; 8 bases fit TRBD2. The CDR3 loop spans 14 amino acids. The J segment lost 7 bases and the V segment lost 5 bases, leaving 7 bases of the junction unmatched. Germline CDR1 and CDR2: SGHTA and FQGNSA. The CDR3 bases are TGTGCCAGCAGCCGCCGGGGACTAGGTAATGAGCAGTTCTTC. Residues: CASSRRGLGNEQFF.

This clonotype came up many times. The chain uses TRBV11-2 and TRBJ2-5; a possible D gene is TRBD1 (6 bases). CDR3 length: 14 amino acids. Trimming removed 5 bases from V and 5 bases from J, with 15 bases in between. Germline CDR1 SGHAT, CDR2 FQNNGV. In DNA form, the CDR3 reads TGTGCCAGCAGCCCGGACAGTTTCGCGGAGACCCAGTACTTC. It is translated as CASSPDSFAETQYF.

In its sample, this clonotype was seen many times. CDR3 nucleotides: TGTGCCAGCAGCCATACAGGGGGAGTTCAGCCCCAGCATTTT. It is translated as CASSHTGGVQPQHF. V usage is TRBV12-3 or TRBV12-4 and J usage is TRBJ1-5; TRBD1 matches 8 bases. This CDR3 is built from 14 residues. J was trimmed by 6 bases and V by 6 bases; bases with no gene match: 7.

Ten or more counts support this clonotype. The CDR3 sequence is CASHGQYNEQFF. In DNA, the CDR3 is TGTGCCAGCCATGGACAGTACAATGAGCAGTTCTTC. The chain joins TRBV5-5 to TRBJ2-1; a weak D match, TRBD1 (6 bases). The V gene's germline CDR1 is SGHKS and CDR2 YYEKEE (reference sequence). CDR3 length: 12 residues. V was pared by 7 bases and J by 4 bases, with 9 bases between. The full variable domain, in which reference TRBV5-5 and TRBJ2-1 provide the parts outside the CDR3, is DAGVTQSPTHLIKTRGQQVTLRCSPISGHKSVSWYQQVLGQGPQFIFQYYEKEERGRGNFPDRFSARQFPNYSSELNVNALLLGDSALYLCASHGQYNEQFFGPGTRLTVL.

There are many counts of this clonotype. This rearrangement joins TRBV12-3 or TRBV12-4 to TRBJ1-2, with 10 bases matching TRBD1. Losses at the gene ends were 2 bases for V and 6 bases for J; bases not matched to a gene: 6. The CDR3 has 15 residues. In nucleotides, the CDR3 is TGTGCCAGCAGTTTAAGCCCCGGACAGGGGGATGGCTACACCTTC. It encodes CASSLSPGQGDGYTF.

In its sample, this clonotype was seen many times. This chain links TRBV5-1 with TRBJ2-3; TRBD1 matches 9 bases. Trimming cost V 4 bases and J 4 bases; bases outside gene matches: 4. There are 14 residues in the CDR3. CDR1 and CDR2 from the germline V gene are SGHRS and YFSETQ. CDR3 coding DNA: TGCGCCAGCAGCCCGGGACAGGGCCCAGATACGCAGTATTTT. Translating it yields CASSPGQGPDTQYF.

This clonotype has ten or more counts. V usage is TRBV5-1 and J usage is TRBJ1-2; D is perhaps TRBD1 (5 bases). The ends were cut back, 3 bases at V and 4 bases at J, with 22 bases in the middle. This CDR3 has 17 amino acids. Germline values: CDR1 SGHRS, CDR2 YFSETQ. The CDR3 loop reads CASSYRSPRTSSYGYTF. In DNA form, the CDR3 reads TGCGCCAGCAGCTACCGATCACCACGGACATCTTCCTATGGCTACACCTTC.

This chain links TRBV20-1 with TRBJ1-2; 7 positions agree with TRBD1. The V segment lost 6 bases and the J segment 3 bases; nucleotides outside the gene matches: 4. This CDR3 comprises 12 residues. The germline CDR1 and CDR2 sequences are DFQATT and SNEGSKA (reference sequence). The CDR3 DNA is TGCAGTGCGGGACAGTTCGACTATGGCTACACCTTC. Its protein product is CSAGQFDYGYTF.

This clonotype was seen at least ten times. The gene calls are TRBV20-1 and TRBJ1-2; no definite D call. Germline V gene sequence: CDR1 DFQATT, CDR2 SNEGSKA (reference sequence). V dropped 3 bases and J dropped 2 bases, with 4 bases sitting between them. The CDR3 is 11 amino acids. CDR3 sequence: CSARLNYGYTF. CDR3 sequence (DNA): TGCAGTGCTAGGCTAAACTATGGCTACACCTTC.

This clonotype was seen at least ten times. V is TRBV7-2 and J is TRBJ1-2, with D perhaps TRBD1 (6 bases). Between the trimmed V and J ends, which lost 5 bases and 13 bases, there was a span of 11 bases. CDR3 length: 10 amino acids. Germline CDR1 reads SGHTA; CDR2 reads FQGNSA. The DNA for the CDR3 is TGTGCCAGCAGCGCTACAGGGTTCACCTTC. Its translation is CASSATGFTF.